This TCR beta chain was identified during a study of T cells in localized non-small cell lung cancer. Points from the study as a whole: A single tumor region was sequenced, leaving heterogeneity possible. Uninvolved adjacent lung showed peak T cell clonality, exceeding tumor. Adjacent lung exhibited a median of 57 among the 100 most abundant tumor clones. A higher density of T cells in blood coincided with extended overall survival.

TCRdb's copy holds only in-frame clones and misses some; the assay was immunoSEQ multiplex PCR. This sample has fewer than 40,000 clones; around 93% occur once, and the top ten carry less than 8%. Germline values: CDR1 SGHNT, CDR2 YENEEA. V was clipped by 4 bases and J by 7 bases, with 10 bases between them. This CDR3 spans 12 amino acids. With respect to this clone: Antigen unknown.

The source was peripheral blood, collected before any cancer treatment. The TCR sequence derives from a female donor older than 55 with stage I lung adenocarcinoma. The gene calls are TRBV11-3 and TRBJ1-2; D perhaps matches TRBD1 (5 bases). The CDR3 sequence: CASSSGTRGYTF. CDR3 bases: TGTGCCAGCAGCTCCGGGACCCGTGGCTACACCTTC. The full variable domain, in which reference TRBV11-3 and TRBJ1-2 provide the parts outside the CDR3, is EAGVVQSPRYKIIEKKQPVAFWCNPISGHNTLYWYLQNLGQGPELLIRYENEEAVDDSQLPKDRFSAERLKGVDSTLKIQPAELGDSAVYLCASSSGTRGYTFGSGTRLTVV.